These 15 T cell receptor beta chains share one sample of origin, sequenced in a study of blood T cell repertoires in COVID-19. Data came from immunoSEQ multiplex PCR; TCRdb stores just in-frame clones and leaves some out. Of some 270,000 clones listed, 88% are singletons. Sequencing input: PBMCs or T cells enriched from blood (not recorded which). The origin of the receptors is a woman in her forties who had been exposed to COVID-19.

In its sample, this clone was seen once. The chain employs TRBV5-1 and TRBJ1-2; 8 nucleotides align to TRBD1. CDR1 and CDR2 from the germline V gene are SGHRS and YFSETQ. The ends lost 2 bases at V and 5 bases at J; junction bases unmatched: 5. The CDR3 has 14 residues. The CDR3, as DNA: TGCGCCAGCAGCTTTGGTCAGGGGGCTTATGGCTACACCTTC. This sequence encodes CASSFGQGAYGYTF.

The chain couples TRBV6-1 to TRBJ1-2; the match to TRBD1 covers 8 bases. The CDR3 runs to 14 residues. With 2 bases clipped from V and 4 bases from J, the junction kept 3 bases outside the gene matches. Germline V lookup: CDR1 MNHNS, CDR2 SASEGT. The CDR3 loop reads CASSEQGAFYGYTF. DNA for the CDR3: TGTGCCAGCAGTGAACAGGGGGCTTTCTATGGCTACACCTTC.

CDR3 protein: CASQLATTRDEQFF. The CDR3, as DNA: TGCGCCAGTCAACTAGCAACCACACGGGATGAGCAGTTCTTC. The V call is TRBV4-1, the J call TRBJ2-1, with D perhaps matching TRBD2 (6 bases). The CDR3 is made up of 14 amino acids. V was cut by 9 bases and J by 8 bases, with 20 bases left in between. From germline, CDR1 is MGHRA and CDR2 YSYEKL.

The V gene is TRBV28, the J gene TRBJ2-7; 8 positions agree with TRBD1. The CDR3 runs to 14 residues. V was pared by 8 bases and J by 3 bases, with 9 bases of the junction left unmatched. CDR1 and CDR2 (germline): MDHEN, SYDVKM. As DNA, the CDR3 is TGTGCCAGCGAGGACAGGGAAATGGTCTACGAGCAGTACTTC. Amino acid sequence: CASEDREMVYEQYF.

The chain uses TRBV27 and TRBJ1-1; TRBD1 agrees at 8 bases. This CDR3 is built from 17 residues. V was pared by 5 bases and J by 1 base, with 12 bases of the junction left unmatched. The germline V gene encodes CDR1 MNHEY and CDR2 SMNVEV (reference sequence). The CDR3 is CASSTFLGQGKNTEAFF. In DNA, the CDR3 is TGTGCCAGCAGTACTTTCTTAGGACAGGGAAAGAACACTGAAGCTTTCTTT.

Only a few counts were recorded for this clone. V usage is TRBV5-1 and J usage is TRBJ1-5, with D possibly being TRBD1 (5 bases). This CDR3 region has 17 residues. Germline CDR1 reads SGHRS; CDR2 reads YFSETQ. V lost 1 base, J lost 7 bases, and 21 bases lay in between. The CDR3 nucleotides are TGCGCCAGCAGCTTGATGCCGATCGGGAGGGGCGAGCAGCCCCAGCATTTT. It yields the protein CASSLMPIGRGEQPQHF.

On this clone: Compared with germline, one end of the junction differs, possibly owing to a read error. The V gene is TRBV5-1, the J gene TRBJ1-1; possible D gene TRBD1, 5 bases. Per germline, CDR1 SGHRS and CDR2 YFSETQ. The CDR3 covers 15 residues. The CDR3 sequence is CASSLLQVPNTEAFF. For the CDR3, the DNA is TGTGCCAGCAGCCTGCTACAGGTTCCGAACACTGAAGCTTTCTTT.

The DNA of the CDR3 is TGTGCCAGCAGCGGGACAAAGGGCACCGGGGAGCTGTTTTTT. Encoded protein: CASSGTKGTGELFF. V gene TRBV9 combines with J gene TRBJ2-2; D may be TRBD1 (5 bases). Germline-derived CDR1 and CDR2 are SGDLS and YYNGEE. The CDR3 is made up of 14 amino acids. V was pared by 3 bases and J by 4 bases, with 10 bases between.

The rearrangement uses TRBV13 and TRBJ1-1; perhaps TRBD1 as D (5 bases). The CDR3 is made up of 15 amino acids. V lost 5 bases to trimming and J lost 2 bases, with 15 bases between them. Germline values: CDR1 PRHDT, CDR2 FYEKMQ (reference sequence). The CDR3 here is CASSPQGRLNTEAFF. The CDR3 DNA reads as TGTGCCAGCAGCCCTCAGGGCAGGCTAAACACTGAAGCTTTCTTT.

The rearrangement links TRBV10-3 to TRBJ2-2, with a possible D match to TRBD1 (7 bases). The CDR3 runs 14 residues. CDR1 and CDR2 (germline): ENHRY, SYGVKD. Trimming cost V 10 bases and J 0 bases, with 12 bases left between them. The CDR3 is CATAGQTNTGELFF. The CDR3 DNA reads TGTGCCACCGCGGGACAGACGAACACCGGGGAGCTGTTTTTT.

This clone was seen once. The J gene is TRBJ1-5, the V gene TRBV19; tentatively, D is TRBD1 (6 bases). The V gene's germline CDR1 is LNHDA and CDR2 SQIVND (reference sequence). There are 12 residues in the CDR3. V was cut by 4 bases and J by 8 bases, with 9 bases left in between. For the CDR3, the DNA is TGTGCCAGTAGTACGGACAGCGAGCCCCAGCATTTT. Translated: CASSTDSEPQHF.

The chain links TRBV7-9 to TRBJ1-2; D may be TRBD1 (6 bases). Trimming shortened V by 3 bases and J by 7 bases, and 12 bases separated the two germline ends. Per the germline V gene, CDR1 is SEHNR and CDR2 is FQNEAQ (reference sequence). The CDR3 covers 13 residues. The CDR3 nucleotides are TGTGCCAGCAGCTTCGATGACAGGTTTGGCTACACCTTC. Translating gives CASSFDDRFGYTF.

The chain is built from TRBV2 and TRBJ1-1; the D is unclear. The CDR3 has 15 amino acids. CDR1 is SNHLY and CDR2 is FYNNEI in the germline V gene. V was pared by 11 bases and J by 0 bases, with 19 bases between. The CDR3 is CAHRATGNMNTEAFF. As DNA, the CDR3 is TGTGCCCACCGAGCCACGGGGAACATGAACACTGAAGCTTTCTTT.

V and J are TRBV7-9 and TRBJ2-3; TRBD2 might be the D (6 bases). Looked up from germline, CDR1 is SEHNR and CDR2 is FQNEAQ (reference sequence). This CDR3 is built from 13 residues. The V gene lost 5 bases and the J gene lost 2 bases, with 8 bases spanning the gap. In nucleotides, the CDR3 is TGTGCCAGCAGCCCTAGCGACACAGATACGCAGTATTTT. It translates to CASSPSDTDTQYF.

This rearrangement joins TRBV28 to TRBJ1-1; 10 nucleotides line up with TRBD1. The CDR3 runs 18 residues. Germline CDR1 reads MDHEN; CDR2 reads SYDVKM. V trimming: 2 bases; J trimming: 4 bases; junction bases outside the gene matches: 13. In DNA form, the CDR3 reads TGTGCCAGCAGTTTACCCTGGGACAGGGGCGTAAATGGCACTGAAGCTTTCTTT. Protein: CASSLPWDRGVNGTEAFF.